Listed below are T cell receptor beta chains from one sample, sequenced in a study of T cell responses to AZD1222 COVID-19 vaccine. The assay was immunoSEQ multiplex PCR, and TCRdb's table has in-frame clones only and misses some. The table has more than 110,000 clones, about 92% seen once. The sequencing used peripheral blood, collected on day 0 of AZD1222 vaccination. The receptor source for this set is an adult in good health. Each CDR3 is given with its conserved first and last residue. A D gene is named only where the DNA matches it firmly. Clone size is shown for a subset of rows, as once, few, many or a class of expanded clone.

abundance	v_gene	d_gene	j_gene	CDR3nt	CDR3aa
-	TRBV11-2	-	TRBJ2-1	TGTGCCAGCAGCTTGGGACGGAATGAGCAGTTCTTC	CASSLGRNEQFF
-	TRBV14	-	TRBJ1-2	TGTGCCAGCAGCCAAGAAAGGGTGGAGGGCTACACCTTC	CASSQERVEGYTF
-	TRBV6-5	-	TRBJ1-1	TGTGCCAGCAGTTTCGCGGGGAACACTGAAGCTTTCTTT	CASSFAGNTEAFF
-	TRBV5-4	-	TRBJ2-5	TGTGCCAGCAGCTTGGAAGGGTTGGGAGAGACCCAGTACTTC	CASSLEGLGETQYF
-	TRBV27	-	TRBJ2-5	TGTGCCAGCAGTTCGCGTCTTGCCAGAGAGACCCAGTACTTC	CASSSRLARETQYF
-	TRBV19	TRBD2	TRBJ2-1	TGTGCCAGTAGAGGAGGGAGCGGGGGGGCAATGTACAATGAGCAGTTCTTC	CASRGGSGGAMYNEQFF
once	TRBV6-5	-	TRBJ1-5	TGTGCCAGCAGTTACTCCGGGTGGAGCAATCAGCCCCAGCATTTT	CASSYSGWSNQPQHF
-	TRBV28	-	TRBJ2-5	TGTGCCAGCAGGACACCCCTAACGAGGGAGACCCAGTACTTC	CASRTPLTRETQYF
once	TRBV10-3	TRBD1	TRBJ2-7	TGTGCCATCAGCCCGGGACAGTCCACTCAATCCTACGAGCAGTACTTC	CAISPGQSTQSYEQYF
-	TRBV12-5	-	TRBJ1-2	TGTGCTAGTGGTCCCCCCCCCTGGGGGCATGGCTACACCTTC	CASGPPPWGHGYTF
-	TRBV7-2	-	TRBJ1-6	TGTGCCAGCAGGTCGGTTGGTAAACGCTCACCCCTCCACTTT	CASRSVGKRSPLHF
-	TRBV7-9	-	TRBJ1-2	TGTGCCAGCAGCTTAGGCCGGGGCCTGGCCTATGGCTACACCTTC	CASSLGRGLAYGYTF
-	TRBV5-1	-	TRBJ1-6	TGCGCCAGCAGCTTGGAGGGTCAGGGGAATTCACCCCTCCACTTT	CASSLEGQGNSPLHF
-	TRBV4-2	TRBD1	TRBJ1-2	TGTGCCAGCAGCCAAGAAGGGACAGTTGACCTACGTTATGGCTACACCTTC	CASSQEGTVDLRYGYTF
-	TRBV5-5	-	TRBJ1-5	TGTGCCAGCAGCCCATACCCCAGTTATAGCAATCAGCCCCAGCATTTT	CASSPYPSYSNQPQHF
once	TRBV7-6	-	TRBJ2-6	TGTGCCAGCAGCCCATCGGGGACCGGGGCCAACGTCCTGACTTTC	CASSPSGTGANVLTF
-	TRBV27	-	TRBJ2-7	TGTGCCAGCAGGCTGATGGACAGTTCCTACGAGCAGTACTTC	CASRLMDSSYEQYF
-	TRBV24-1	-	TRBJ2-5	TGTGCCACCAAAGTGTCAAACAGGGAGACTCCCCGGACCCAGTACTTC	CATKVSNRETPRTQYF
-	TRBV7-3	-	TRBJ2-1	TGTGCCAGCAGCTCGAGGACCGACAGAAGCTCCTACAATGAGCAGTTCTTC	CASSSRTDRSSYNEQFF
-	TRBV13	-	TRBJ1-1	TGTGCCAGCAGCACCAACTTAGTCCTGAACACTGAAGCTTTCTTT	CASSTNLVLNTEAFF
-	TRBV7-2	TRBD2	TRBJ2-1	TGTGCCAGCAGCTTAGCGACCCTAGCGGGGGTCAATGAGCAGTTCTTC	CASSLATLAGVNEQFF
-	TRBV30	-	TRBJ2-7	TGTGCCTGGAGTGGGGGTGGCGAGCAGTACTTC	CAWSGGGEQYF
-	TRBV18	-	TRBJ1-1	TGTGCCAGCTCGCCTCAGGTAGGAACAGCAAGTGAAGCTTTCTTT	CASSPQVGTASEAFF
-	TRBV25-1	-	TRBJ1-6	TGTGCCAGCAAGTACTGTGACAGCTGTAATTCACCCCTCCACTTT	CASKYCDSCNSPLHF
-	TRBV2	TRBD2	TRBJ2-5	TGTGCCAGCCTACTAGCGGCGGAGACCCAGTACTTC	CASLLAAETQYF
once	TRBV7-2	TRBD2	TRBJ2-1	TGTGCCAGCAGCTTTATCTCCCGGGGGAGGGTGAATGAGCAGTTCTTC	CASSFISRGRVNEQFF
-	TRBV13	TRBD1	TRBJ1-2	TGTGCCAGCAACCTCCAGGGGGGGTCCCCGGGTGGCTACACCTTC	CASNLQGGSPGGYTF
-	TRBV3-1/TRBV3-2	-	TRBJ1-2	TGTGCCAGCAGCCCACAGGATAACTATGGCTACACCTTC	CASSPQDNYGYTF
-	TRBV19	TRBD1	TRBJ1-5	TGTGCCAGTAGTCCTTGGACAGGGAGGGTAGATCAGCCCCAGCATTTT	CASSPWTGRVDQPQHF
-	TRBV7-2	-	TRBJ1-4	TGTGCCAGCAGCTCCTACAGGGCGCCAGCTGAAAAACTGTTTTTT	CASSSYRAPAEKLFF
-	TRBV3-1/TRBV3-2	-	TRBJ1-5	TGTGCCAGCAGCCAAGGGGGCAGCAATCAGCCCCAGCATTTT	CASSQGGSNQPQHF
-	TRBV6-1	TRBD2	TRBJ2-3	TGTGCCAGCAGTGAAGCCAGGAGCGGGGGGGCCTCAGATACGCAGTATTTT	CASSEARSGGASDTQYF
-	TRBV28	-	TRBJ1-1	TGTGCCAGCAGTTCGCAGGTTATCACTGAAGCTTTCTTT	CASSSQVITEAFF
once	TRBV27	TRBD1	TRBJ2-3	TGTGCCAGTCACAGGGGATTTTTTCGGACTCATCTTAGCAATACGCAGTATTTT	CASHRGFFRTHLSNTQYF
-	TRBV19	TRBD1	TRBJ2-3	TGTGCCAGTAGCAAAAACAGGGGGAGCCCCACAGATACGCAGTATTTT	CASSKNRGSPTDTQYF